This T cell receptor beta chain was documented in a study of control samples from healthy donors and cancer patients. V was clipped by 5 bases and J by 6 bases, with 8 bases between them. This CDR3 has 12 residues. CDR1 and CDR2 (germline): MNHEY, SMNVEV (reference sequence). The table came from immunoSEQ multiplex PCR; TCRdb's copy has only in-frame clones and leaves some out. The sample includes about 180,000 clones, roughly 89% of them seen just once. This TCR derives from a woman between 45 and 65 years old in good health. The sequencing input was blood. The V and J genes are TRBV27 and TRBJ1-5; D remains unclear. In nucleotides, the CDR3 is TGTGCCAGCAGTCGCTGGGGTCAGCCCCAGCATTTT. This sequence encodes CASSRWGQPQHF.